This TCR beta chain was recorded in a study of OX40 agonist ivuxolimab in advanced cancers. The overall study: Patients were treated with ivuxolimab, an agonistic anti-OX40 (CD134) antibody. Study outcomes and limitations: Clonal expansion was seen in CD4+ and CD8+ blood T cells by week 6 at 0.1 to 3.0 mg/kg. In CD8+ T cells, expanded clones were on average more numerous than in CD4+.

A remark on this clone: What it binds is unknown.

The assay was immunoSEQ multiplex PCR, and TCRdb's table has in-frame clones only and misses some. The table records more than 45,000 clones, 90% to 95% of them present only once. CDR3 size: 19 residues. The germline V gene encodes CDR1 SGHNT and CDR2 YENEEA. J lost 4 bases, V lost 5 bases, and 19 bases had no gene match. Baseline, cycle 4 day 1, and cycle 7 day 1 were the blood sampling points. Sample: CD4+ or CD8+ T cells sorted from blood, taken in a trial of the OX40 agonist ivuxolimab. The chain joins TRBV11-3 to TRBJ2-1; 8 nucleotides match TRBD2. The receptor was isolated from an adult with an advanced solid tumor such as melanoma, head and neck, liver or kidney cancer. CDR3 nucleotide sequence: TGTGCCAGCAGCCGGGGGGACGAATTAGCGGGATTGCTGTACAATGAGCAGTTCTTC. Its protein product is CASSRGDELAGLLYNEQFF. The full variable domain, with the rest looked up from reference TRBV11-3 and TRBJ2-1, is EAGVVQSPRYKIIEKKQPVAFWCNPISGHNTLYWYLQNLGQGPELLIRYENEEAVDDSQLPKDRFSAERLKGVDSTLKIQPAELGDSAVYLCASSRGDELAGLLYNEQFFGPGTRLTVL.